This T cell receptor beta chain emerged from a study of cytomegalovirus exposure and HLA in healthy donors. The donors, nominally healthy at sampling, likely had unrecorded immune exposures. Study results and caveats: As a later analysis showed, several of the most significant clusters appeared to be linked to common viral pathogens. Analyses of presence/absence relied on an assumption of roughly uniform sequencing depth across donors.

As to this clone: Its antigen is unknown.

Both 60 Vbeta primers and 13 Jbeta primers went into the PCR. Clones were read by immunoSEQ multiplex PCR, and TCRdb kept only the in-frame ones, dropping some. The sample comprises 30,000 to 45,000 clones, roughly 88% of which are singletons, and 3.5% to 4% rests with the top ten. From germline, CDR1 is SGHDT and CDR2 YYEEEE. V shed 2 bases, J shed 7 bases, and the junction held 7 bases outside the gene matches. The CDR3 contains 15 residues. This TCR was sampled from a woman aged 18 to 35 in good health and CMV-seronegative. Sequencing was carried out using PBMCs. The V gene is TRBV5-6, the J gene TRBJ1-5, with 9 bases identical to TRBD1. The DNA of the CDR3 is TGTGCCAGCAGCTTAGCCGGGACAGGGTCCCAGCCCCAGCATTTT. Its protein product is CASSLAGTGSQPQHF.